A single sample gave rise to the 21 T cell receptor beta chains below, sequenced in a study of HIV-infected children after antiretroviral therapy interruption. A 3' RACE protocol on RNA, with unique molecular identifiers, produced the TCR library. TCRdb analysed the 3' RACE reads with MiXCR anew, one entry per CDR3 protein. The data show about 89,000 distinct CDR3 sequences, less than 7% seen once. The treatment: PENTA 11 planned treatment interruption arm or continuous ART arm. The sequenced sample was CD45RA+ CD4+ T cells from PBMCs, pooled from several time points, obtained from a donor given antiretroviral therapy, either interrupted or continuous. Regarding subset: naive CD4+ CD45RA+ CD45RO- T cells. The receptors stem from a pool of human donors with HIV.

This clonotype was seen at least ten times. In DNA form, the CDR3 reads TGTGCCAGCAGCAGCCAGGGGGCCTGGGATACGCAGTATTTT. This codes for CASSSQGAWDTQYF. V is TRBV7-8 and J is TRBJ2-3; 8 positions agree with TRBD1. The CDR3 runs to 14 residues. Germline lookup yields CDR1 SGHVS and CDR2 FQNEAQ. Unmatched junction bases numbered 7, after V lost 5 bases and J lost 6 bases.

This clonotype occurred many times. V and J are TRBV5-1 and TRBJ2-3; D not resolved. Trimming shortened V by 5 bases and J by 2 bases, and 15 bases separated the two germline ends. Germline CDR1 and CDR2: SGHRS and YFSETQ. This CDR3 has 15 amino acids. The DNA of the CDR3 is TGCGCCAGCAGACCATTGAGTACCTACACAGATACGCAGTATTTT. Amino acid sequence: CASRPLSTYTDTQYF.

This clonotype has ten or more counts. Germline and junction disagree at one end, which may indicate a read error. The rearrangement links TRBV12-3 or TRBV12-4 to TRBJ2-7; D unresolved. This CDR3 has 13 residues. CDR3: CASSFDNSYEQYF. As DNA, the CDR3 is TGTGCAAGCAGCTTTGACAACTCCTATGAACAGTACTTC.

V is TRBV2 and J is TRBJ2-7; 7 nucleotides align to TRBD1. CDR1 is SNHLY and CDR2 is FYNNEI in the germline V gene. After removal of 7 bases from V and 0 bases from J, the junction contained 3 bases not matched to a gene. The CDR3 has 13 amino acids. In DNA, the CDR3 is TGTGCCAGCACCACAGGGGCCTCCTACGAGCAGTACTTC. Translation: CASTTGASYEQYF.

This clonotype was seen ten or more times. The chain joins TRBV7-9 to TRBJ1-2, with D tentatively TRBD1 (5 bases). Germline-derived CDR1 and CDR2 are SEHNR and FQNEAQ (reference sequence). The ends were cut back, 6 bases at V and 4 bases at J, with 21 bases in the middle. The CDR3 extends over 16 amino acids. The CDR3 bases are TGTGCCAGCAGACCTTTAGAGGGACGGCGCGCCTATGGCTACACCTTC. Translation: CASRPLEGRRAYGYTF.

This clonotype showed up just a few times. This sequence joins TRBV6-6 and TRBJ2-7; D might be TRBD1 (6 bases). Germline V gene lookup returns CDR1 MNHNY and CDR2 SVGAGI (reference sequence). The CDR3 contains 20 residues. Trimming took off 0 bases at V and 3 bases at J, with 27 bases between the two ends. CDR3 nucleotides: TGTGCCAGCAGTTACTCCAACCGGCGCCCAGGGACAACCTACAGCTACGAGCAGTACTTC. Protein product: CASSYSNRRPGTTYSYEQYF.

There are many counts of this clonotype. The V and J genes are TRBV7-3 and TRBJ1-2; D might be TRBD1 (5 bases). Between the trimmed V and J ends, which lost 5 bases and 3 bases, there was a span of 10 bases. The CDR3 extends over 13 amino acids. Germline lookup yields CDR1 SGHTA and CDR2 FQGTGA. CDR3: CASSKGSDYGYTF. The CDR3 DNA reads TGTGCCAGCAGCAAGGGGAGCGACTATGGCTACACCTTC.

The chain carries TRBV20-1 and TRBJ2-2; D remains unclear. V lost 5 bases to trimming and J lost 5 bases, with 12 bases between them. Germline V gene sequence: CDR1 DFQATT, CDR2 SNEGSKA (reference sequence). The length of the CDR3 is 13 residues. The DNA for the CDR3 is TGCAGTGCTGGGTCCAGCACAACCGGGGAGCTGTTTTTT. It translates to CSAGSSTTGELFF.

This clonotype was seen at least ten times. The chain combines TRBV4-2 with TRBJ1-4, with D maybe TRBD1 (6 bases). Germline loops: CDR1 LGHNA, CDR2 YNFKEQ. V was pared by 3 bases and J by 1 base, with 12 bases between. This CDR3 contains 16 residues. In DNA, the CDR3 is TGTGCCAGCAGCCAGAACCAGGGGCTAACTAATGAAAAACTGTTTTTT. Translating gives CASSQNQGLTNEKLFF.

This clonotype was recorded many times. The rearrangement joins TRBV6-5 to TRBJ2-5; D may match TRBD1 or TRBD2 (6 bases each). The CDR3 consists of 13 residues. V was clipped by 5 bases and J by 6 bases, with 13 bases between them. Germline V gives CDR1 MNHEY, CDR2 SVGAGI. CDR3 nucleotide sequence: TGTGCCAGCAGTGTCTGGGGGGCGAAGACCCAGTACTTC. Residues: CASSVWGAKTQYF.

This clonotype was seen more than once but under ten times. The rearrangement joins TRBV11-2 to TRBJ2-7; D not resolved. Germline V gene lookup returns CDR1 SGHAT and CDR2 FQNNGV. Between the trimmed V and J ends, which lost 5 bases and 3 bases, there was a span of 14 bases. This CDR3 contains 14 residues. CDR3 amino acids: CASSQRKERYEQYF. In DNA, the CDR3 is TGTGCCAGCAGCCAAAGAAAAGAACGCTACGAGCAGTACTTC.

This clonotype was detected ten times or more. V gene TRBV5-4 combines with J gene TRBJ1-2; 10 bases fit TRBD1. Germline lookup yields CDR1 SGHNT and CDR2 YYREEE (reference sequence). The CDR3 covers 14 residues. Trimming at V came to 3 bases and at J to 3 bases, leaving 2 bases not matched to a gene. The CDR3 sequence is CASSSGQGDYGYTF. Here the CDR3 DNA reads TGTGCCAGCAGCTCAGGACAGGGGGACTATGGCTACACCTTC.

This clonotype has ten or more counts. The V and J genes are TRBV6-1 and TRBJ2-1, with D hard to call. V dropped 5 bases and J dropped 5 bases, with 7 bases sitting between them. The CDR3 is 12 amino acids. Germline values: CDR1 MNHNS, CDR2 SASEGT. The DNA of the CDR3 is TGTGCCAGCAGTCCAACTAACAATGAGCAGTTCTTC. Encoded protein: CASSPTNNEQFF.

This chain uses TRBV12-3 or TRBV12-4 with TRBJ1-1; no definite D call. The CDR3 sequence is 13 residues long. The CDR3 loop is CASGLVSTVEAFF. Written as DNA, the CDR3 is TGTGCTAGTGGTTTGGTATCAACCGTGGAAGCTTTCTTT.

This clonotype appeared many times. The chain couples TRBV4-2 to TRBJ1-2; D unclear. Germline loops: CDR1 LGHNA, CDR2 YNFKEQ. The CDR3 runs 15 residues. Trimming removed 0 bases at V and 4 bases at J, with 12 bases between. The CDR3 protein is CASSQDVSAIYGYTF. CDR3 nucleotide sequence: TGTGCCAGCAGCCAAGATGTATCAGCTATCTATGGCTACACCTTC.

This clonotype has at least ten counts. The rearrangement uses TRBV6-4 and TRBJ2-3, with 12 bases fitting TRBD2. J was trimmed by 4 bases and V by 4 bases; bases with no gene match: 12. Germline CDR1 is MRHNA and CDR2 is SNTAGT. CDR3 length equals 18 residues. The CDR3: CASSATILAGGFSDTQYF. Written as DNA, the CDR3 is TGTGCCAGCAGTGCTACGATACTAGCGGGGGGTTTCTCAGATACGCAGTATTTT.

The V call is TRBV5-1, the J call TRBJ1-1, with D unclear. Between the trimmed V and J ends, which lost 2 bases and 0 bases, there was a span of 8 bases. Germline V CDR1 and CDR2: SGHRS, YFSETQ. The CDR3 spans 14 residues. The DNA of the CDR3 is TGCGCCAGCAGCTTTGGGGATCTGAACACTGAAGCTTTCTTT. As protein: CASSFGDLNTEAFF. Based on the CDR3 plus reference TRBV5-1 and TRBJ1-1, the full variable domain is KAGVTQTPRYLIKTRGQQVTLSCSPISGHRSVSWYQQTPGQGLQFLFEYFSETQRNKGNFPGRFSGRQFSNSRSEMNVSTLELGDSALYLCASSFGDLNTEAFFGQGTRLTVV.

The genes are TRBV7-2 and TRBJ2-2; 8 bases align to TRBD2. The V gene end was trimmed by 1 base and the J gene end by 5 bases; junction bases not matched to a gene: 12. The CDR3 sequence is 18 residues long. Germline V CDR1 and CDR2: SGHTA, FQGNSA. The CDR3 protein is CASSLDVYHRGGTGELFF. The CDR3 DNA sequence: TGTGCCAGCAGCTTAGATGTCTACCACCGGGGGGGGACCGGGGAGCTGTTTTTT.

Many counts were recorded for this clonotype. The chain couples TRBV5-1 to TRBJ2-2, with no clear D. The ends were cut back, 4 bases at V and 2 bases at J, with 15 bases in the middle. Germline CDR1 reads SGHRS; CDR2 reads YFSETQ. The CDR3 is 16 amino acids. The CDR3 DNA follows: TGCGCCAGCAGCCCGGAAGGGATTTCCAACACCGGGGAGCTGTTTTTT. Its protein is CASSPEGISNTGELFF. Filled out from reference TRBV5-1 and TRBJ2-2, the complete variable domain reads KAGVTQTPRYLIKTRGQQVTLSCSPISGHRSVSWYQQTPGQGLQFLFEYFSETQRNKGNFPGRFSGRQFSNSRSEMNVSTLELGDSALYLCASSPEGISNTGELFFGEGSRLTVL.

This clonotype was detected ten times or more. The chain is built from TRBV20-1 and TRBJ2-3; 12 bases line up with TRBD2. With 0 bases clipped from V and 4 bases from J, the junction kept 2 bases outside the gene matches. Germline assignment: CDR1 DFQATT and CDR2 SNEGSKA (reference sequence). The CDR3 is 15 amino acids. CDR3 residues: CSARELAGGPDTQYF. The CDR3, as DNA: TGCAGTGCTAGAGAACTAGCGGGAGGACCAGATACGCAGTATTTT.

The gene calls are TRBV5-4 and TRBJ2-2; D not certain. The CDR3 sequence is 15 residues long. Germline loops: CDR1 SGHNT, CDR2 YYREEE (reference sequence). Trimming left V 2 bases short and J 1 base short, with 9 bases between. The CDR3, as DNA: TGTGCCAGCAGCTTACCGGTTATGAACACCGGGGAGCTGTTTTTT. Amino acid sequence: CASSLPVMNTGELFF.